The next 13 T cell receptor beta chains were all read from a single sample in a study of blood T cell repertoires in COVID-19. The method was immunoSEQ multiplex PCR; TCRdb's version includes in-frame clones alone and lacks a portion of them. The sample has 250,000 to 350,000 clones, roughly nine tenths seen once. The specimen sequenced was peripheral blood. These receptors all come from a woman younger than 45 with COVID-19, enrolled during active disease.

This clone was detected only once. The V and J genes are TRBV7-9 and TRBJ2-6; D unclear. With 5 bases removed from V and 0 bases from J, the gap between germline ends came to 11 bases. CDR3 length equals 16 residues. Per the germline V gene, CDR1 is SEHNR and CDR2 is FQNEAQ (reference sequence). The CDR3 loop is CASSNDIRSGANVLTF. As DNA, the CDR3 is TGTGCCAGCAGCAACGACATTCGCTCTGGGGCCAACGTCCTGACTTTC.

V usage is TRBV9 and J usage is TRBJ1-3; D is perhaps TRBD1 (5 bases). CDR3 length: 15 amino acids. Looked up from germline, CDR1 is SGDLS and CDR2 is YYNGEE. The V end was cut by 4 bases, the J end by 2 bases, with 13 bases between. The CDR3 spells CASSRSGGTGNTIYF. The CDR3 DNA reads TGTGCCAGCAGCCGAAGTGGGGGGACTGGAAACACCATATATTTT.

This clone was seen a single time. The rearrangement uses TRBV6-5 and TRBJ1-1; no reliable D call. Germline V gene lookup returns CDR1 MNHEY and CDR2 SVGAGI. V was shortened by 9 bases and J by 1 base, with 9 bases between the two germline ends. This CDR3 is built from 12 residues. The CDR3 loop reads CASTRGNTEAFF. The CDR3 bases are TGTGCCAGTACGCGGGGGAACACTGAAGCTTTCTTT.

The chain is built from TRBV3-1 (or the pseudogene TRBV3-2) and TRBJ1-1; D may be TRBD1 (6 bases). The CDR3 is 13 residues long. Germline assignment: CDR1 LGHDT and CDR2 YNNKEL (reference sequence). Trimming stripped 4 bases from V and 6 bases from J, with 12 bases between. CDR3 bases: TGTGCCAGCAGCCTCCAGGGGCGCCCTGAAGCTTTCTTT. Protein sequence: CASSLQGRPEAFF.

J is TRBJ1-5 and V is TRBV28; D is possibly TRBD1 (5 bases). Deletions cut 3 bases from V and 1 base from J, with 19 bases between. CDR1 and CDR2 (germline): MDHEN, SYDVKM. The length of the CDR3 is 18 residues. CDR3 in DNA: TGTGCCAGCAGTTTTAGCCAGGGCATACCCTGGAGCAATCAGCCCCAGCATTTT. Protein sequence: CASSFSQGIPWSNQPQHF.

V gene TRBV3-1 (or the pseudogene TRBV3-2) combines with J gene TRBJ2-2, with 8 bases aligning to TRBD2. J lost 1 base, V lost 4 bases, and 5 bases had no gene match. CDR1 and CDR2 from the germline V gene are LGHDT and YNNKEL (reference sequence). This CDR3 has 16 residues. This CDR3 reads CASSLGLAGNTGELFF. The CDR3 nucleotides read TGTGCCAGCAGCCTCGGGCTAGCGGGGAACACCGGGGAGCTGTTTTTT.

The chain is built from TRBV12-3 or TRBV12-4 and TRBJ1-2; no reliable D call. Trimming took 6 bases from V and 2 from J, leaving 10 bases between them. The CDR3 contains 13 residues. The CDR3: CASRPDWNYGYTF. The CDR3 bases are TGTGCCAGCAGGCCGGACTGGAACTATGGCTACACCTTC.

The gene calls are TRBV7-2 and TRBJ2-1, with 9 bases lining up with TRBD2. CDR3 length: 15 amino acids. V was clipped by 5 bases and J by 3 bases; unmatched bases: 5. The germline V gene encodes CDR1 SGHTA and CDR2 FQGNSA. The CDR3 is CASSPLAGNYNEQFF. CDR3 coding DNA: TGTGCCAGCAGCCCGCTAGCGGGAAACTACAATGAGCAGTTCTTC.

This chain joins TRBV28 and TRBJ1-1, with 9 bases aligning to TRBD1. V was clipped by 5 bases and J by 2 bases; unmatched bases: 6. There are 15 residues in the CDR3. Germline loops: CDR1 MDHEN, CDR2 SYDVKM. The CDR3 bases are TGTGCCAGCAGTCTCCGGGACAGGGTCAACACTGAAGCTTTCTTT. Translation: CASSLRDRVNTEAFF.

CDR3 protein: CASSTWGLPDTGELFF. The CDR3 DNA reads TGTGCCAGCAGCACCTGGGGACTGCCAGACACCGGGGAGCTGTTTTTT. The V gene is TRBV9, the J gene TRBJ2-2, with D possibly TRBD2 on 6 matching bases. With 4 bases removed from V and 3 bases from J, the gap between germline ends came to 16 bases. Germline CDR1 is SGDLS and CDR2 is YYNGEE. This CDR3 has 16 amino acids.

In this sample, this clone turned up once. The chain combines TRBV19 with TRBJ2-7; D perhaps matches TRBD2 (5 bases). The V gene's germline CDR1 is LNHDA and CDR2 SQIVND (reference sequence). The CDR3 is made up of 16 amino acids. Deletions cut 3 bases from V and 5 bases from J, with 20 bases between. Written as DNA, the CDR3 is TGTGCCAGTAGTATGAGGGTAACGGGGATTCCGGACGAGCAGTACTTC. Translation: CASSMRVTGIPDEQYF.

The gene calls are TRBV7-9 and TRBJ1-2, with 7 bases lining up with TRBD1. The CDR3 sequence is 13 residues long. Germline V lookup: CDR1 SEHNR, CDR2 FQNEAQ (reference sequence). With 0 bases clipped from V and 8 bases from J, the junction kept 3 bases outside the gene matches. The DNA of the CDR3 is TGTGCCAGCAGCTTAGCAGGGGGCAAAGGCTACACCTTC. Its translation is CASSLAGGKGYTF.

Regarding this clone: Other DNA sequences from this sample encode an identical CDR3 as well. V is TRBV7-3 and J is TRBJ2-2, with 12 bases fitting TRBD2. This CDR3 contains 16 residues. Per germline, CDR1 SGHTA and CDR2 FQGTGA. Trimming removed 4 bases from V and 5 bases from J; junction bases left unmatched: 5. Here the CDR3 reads CASSSGLAGGTGELFF. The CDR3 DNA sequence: TGTGCCAGCAGCTCGGGACTAGCGGGCGGGACCGGGGAGCTGTTTTTT.